This TCR beta chain was found in a study of identical twins (dated by TCRdb to about 2016). Looking at the study overall: To test whether fetal clonotypes persist, this study deep-sequenced TCR alpha and beta repertoires from monozygotic twins, from unrelated adults of various ages, and from cord blood. Replicate twin experiments were performed at different times using different library preparation protocols to rule out contamination.

Every donor in the study was a healthy Caucasian. Miltenyi CD45RO+ enrichment and human naive T-cell isolation kits were used to isolate memory (CD45RO+) and naive T cells from PBMC. Library preparation used 5' RACE. For sequencing, an Illumina HiSeq 2000 was employed. Template switching introduced a universal primer binding site; the final cDNA contained a unique molecular identifier, enabling accurate counting of TCR cDNA molecules. First-strand cDNA for TCR alpha and beta chains was synthesized from specific primers in the conserved constant-segment region. To control for contamination, every cDNA library was double barcoded, receiving both a SMART-Mk sample barcode and Illumina barcodes. TruSeq adapter sequences, together with Illumina sample barcodes, were added in two successive PCR steps. The Illumina HiSeq platform was used with custom primers to sequence TCR alpha and beta cDNA libraries. In the paper's pipeline: MiGEC was used to process raw reads and extract unique molecular identifiers, and MiXCR was used to find CDR3 positions. Recombination models were inferred per individual with the repgenHMM and IGoR tools using an EM algorithm. Shared clonotype analysis was performed with the tcR package in R, normalizing sharing by the product of cloneset sizes. To study raw recombination without the effects of thymic and clonal selection, out-of-frame nonproductive sequences were analyzed. Through fastp at Q25 and MiXCR, TCRdb rebuilt clones from the public reads, retaining in-frame beta chains. Entries that share a CDR3 protein sequence are merged under the most common genes and DNA. In this record, the V and J calls reflect TCRdb's handling and not the investigators' own analysis. Across this sample there are hundreds of thousands of distinct CDR3 sequences, with around 15% seen only once. Of the sample, 7% to 9.5% is held by the ten largest clones.

V is pared back by 2 bases and J by 5 bases, with 18 bases lying between the germline termini. From the cysteine through the phenylalanine, the CDR3 covers 16 amino acids. Just CDR3 DNA is preserved here, 48 bases in frame from base 1. The germline V gene specifies SGHAT as CDR1 and FQNNGV as CDR2. With respect to this clonotype: This receptor's antigen is unknown. Base qualities are not recorded, but no much larger clone differs from it by a single base.

Summary of the overall study and its limitations: In beta out-of-frame sequences, excess twin sharing was weaker, because having fewer shared sequences lowered the signal-to-noise ratio. Invariant T cells such as MAIT and iNKT could partly confound zero-insertion analyses, though diverse VJ usage argued against this for most clonotypes. Fewer insertions were carried by abundant cord blood beta clonotypes; a weaker similar trend was observed in young adult naive repertoires, while no such trend was observed in memory repertoires. Out-of-frame TCR alpha sequences shared between twins showed an excess of low generation-probability sequences compared with coincidental sharing between unrelated individuals. Conclusions relied on cross-sectional statistical analysis, since the same donors could not be followed over many years. In monozygotic twins, out-of-frame TCR alpha sharing was systematically underestimated by recombination models, although the models agreed with sharing between unrelated individuals.

The sample consisted of memory (CD45RO+) T cells sorted from blood. The cell subset or site label here, explained by the study, means: CD45RO+ enriched T cells. The TCR originated in a woman aged 18-29 years in good health. The sequence is built from TRBV11-2 and TRBJ2-5; the D gene is unclear. Here the CDR3 is given as CASSLRPAGNWETQYF. The DNA sequence is TGTGCCAGCAGCTTACGTCCTGCTGGGAATTGGGAGACCCAGTACTTC.